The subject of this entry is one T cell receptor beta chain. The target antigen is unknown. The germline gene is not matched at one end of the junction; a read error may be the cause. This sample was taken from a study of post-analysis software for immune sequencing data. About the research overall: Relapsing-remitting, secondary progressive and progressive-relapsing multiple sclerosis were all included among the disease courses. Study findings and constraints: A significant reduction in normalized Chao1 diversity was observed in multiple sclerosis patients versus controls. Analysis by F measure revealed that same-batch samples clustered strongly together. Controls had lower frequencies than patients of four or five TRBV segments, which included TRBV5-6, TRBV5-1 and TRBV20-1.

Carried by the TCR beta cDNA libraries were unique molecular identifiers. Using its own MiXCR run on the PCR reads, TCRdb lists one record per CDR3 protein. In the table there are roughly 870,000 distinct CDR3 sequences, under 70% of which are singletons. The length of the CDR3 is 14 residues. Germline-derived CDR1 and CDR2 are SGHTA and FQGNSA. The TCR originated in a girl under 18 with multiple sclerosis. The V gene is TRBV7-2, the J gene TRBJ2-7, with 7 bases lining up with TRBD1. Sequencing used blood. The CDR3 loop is CANSHRTGGYEQYF. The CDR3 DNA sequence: TGTGCCAACAGCCATCGGACAGGAGGTTACGAGCAGTACTTC.